These T cell receptor beta chains were read from a single sample in a study of patients and donors after allogeneic stem cell transplantation. TCRdb re-called the RT-PCR reads through MiXCR, storing one row per CDR3 protein. The sample has approximately 61,000 distinct CDR3 sequences, roughly 14% seen once. Sequencing was performed on blood, either unsorted or a sorted T cell fraction (not recorded which). These receptor sequences come from a human donor who was either an allogeneic HSCT recipient or a stem cell or donor lymphocyte infusion donor (not recorded which). It is not recorded whose cells these are; they may come from a transplant donor. CDR3s include the opening cysteine and the closing phenylalanine or tryptophan. Fields, in order: clone size, D gene, J gene, V gene, CDR3 DNA, CDR3 protein. D genes are given only for firm matches. Rows may omit the clone size; those that give it use once, few, many or a size class.

many	.	TRBJ2-3	TRBV5-4	TGTGCCAGCAGCTCATACCGGGGACCAACGACAGATACGCAGTATTTT	CASSSYRGPTTDTQYF
.	.	TRBJ2-3	TRBV6-5	TGTGCCAGCAGTTACGGACAGATCACAGATACGCAGTATTTT	CASSYGQITDTQYF
.	.	TRBJ2-6	TRBV12-3/TRBV12-4	TGTGCCAGCAGTTTCTATTCTGGGGCCAACGTCCTGACTTTC	CASSFYSGANVLTF
.	.	TRBJ2-7	TRBV5-5	TGTGCCAGCAGCCAAGAACAGTCCTACGAGCAGTACTTC	CASSQEQSYEQYF
few	.	TRBJ2-1	TRBV29-1	TGCAGCGTTGAGGGGGATGAGCAGTTCTTC	CSVEGDEQFF
.	.	TRBJ2-7	TRBV24-1	TGTGCCACCAGTGATATAAAACAGGCCCCGTTTGCGAGTTTCTACGAGCAGTACTTC	CATSDIKQAPFASFYEQYF
few	TRBD2	TRBJ2-1	TRBV27	TGTGCCAGCAGTTTAAACCTAGCGGGGGATTTTGGGACTGAGCAGTTCTTC	CASSLNLAGDFGTEQFF
many	TRBD1	TRBJ2-7	TRBV18	TGTGCCAGCTCACTTTCCTCGGGACAGGGTAACTACGAGCAGTACTTC	CASSLSSGQGNYEQYF
many	TRBD1	TRBJ1-1	TRBV20-1	TGCAGTGTTAACCCTTCCGGGACAGTGTCTCTCATGAACACTGAAGCTTTCTTT	CSVNPSGTVSLMNTEAFF
many	.	TRBJ1-4	TRBV3-1	TGTGCCAGCAGGCTGGAAGGGACTAATGAAAAACTGTTTTTT	CASRLEGTNEKLFF
.	.	TRBJ1-2	TRBV6-2/TRBV6-3	TGTGCCAGCAGTTACGGTAAATCGTGGAACTATGGCTACACCTTC	CASSYGKSWNYGYTF
few	.	TRBJ2-7	TRBV7-2	TGTGCCAGCAGCTTATCTACAGGGAAAGGCTACGAGCAGTACTTC	CASSLSTGKGYEQYF
.	TRBD2	TRBJ2-3	TRBV20-1	TGCAGTGCTAGGACCTGGGCGGGAGGTGGCACAGATACGCAGTATTTT	CSARTWAGGGTDTQYF
few	TRBD2	TRBJ2-1	TRBV6-1	TGTGCCAGCAGTGTCCCCGGGACTAGTCTCGATGAGCAGTTCTTC	CASSVPGTSLDEQFF
.	TRBD1	TRBJ2-2	TRBV20-1	TGCAGTGCTAGAGATCCCGACAGGGGGCAGACCGGGGAGCTGTTTTTT	CSARDPDRGQTGELFF
many	.	TRBJ2-5	TRBV27	TGTGCCAGCAGTTTCTCGGGACCGCAAGAGACCCAGTACTTC	CASSFSGPQETQYF
few	TRBD2	TRBJ2-1	TRBV20-1	TGCAGTGCTCGGACTAGCACTCACAATGAGCAGTTCTTC	CSARTSTHNEQFF
few	.	TRBJ1-2	TRBV27	TGTGCCAGCAGTGAGATAGGGGTTAACTATGGCTACACCTTC	CASSEIGVNYGYTF
.	TRBD1	TRBJ2-7	TRBV11-1	TGTGCCAGCAGCGACCGGGACAGGAGCTCCTACGAGCAGTACTTC	CASSDRDRSSYEQYF
.	TRBD2	TRBJ2-7	TRBV10-3	TGTGCCATCAGTGAACGACTAGCGGACGAGCAGTACTTC	CAISERLADEQYF
few	TRBD2	TRBJ2-1	TRBV6-4	TGTGCCAGCAGTGACTCCCCGACTAGCGGGGCCCTGAGGGGTAATGAGCAGTTCTTC	CASSDSPTSGALRGNEQFF
few	.	TRBJ2-1	TRBV10-2	TGCGCCAGCAGTGAGTCAGGTGGGAGATTTTACAATGAGCAGTTCTTC	CASSESGGRFYNEQFF
few	.	TRBJ1-6	TRBV5-1	TGCGCCAGCAGCTTCAGCAGGAAAGCGTCACCCCTCCACTTT	CASSFSRKASPLHF
few	.	TRBJ1-1	TRBV27	TGTGCCAGCAGTTTATTTGGGACGGCAAACACTGAAGCTTTCTTT	CASSLFGTANTEAFF
.	TRBD2	TRBJ2-5	TRBV5-4	TGTGCCAGCCAATTGACTAGCGGGAGGGAGACCCAGTACTTC	CASQLTSGRETQYF
many	.	TRBJ1-1	TRBV12-3/TRBV12-4	TGTGCCAGCGGAGTACCAAGGGGGACTGAAGCTTTCTTT	CASGVPRGTEAFF
.	TRBD1	TRBJ2-1	TRBV5-6	TGTGCCAGCAGCTTCCGGGACAGGGATTACGAGGAGCAGTTCTTC	CASSFRDRDYEEQFF
many	.	TRBJ1-2	TRBV20-1	TGCAGTGCTTCCAGGGAGGGCTACACCTTC	CSASREGYTF
few	.	TRBJ2-4	TRBV6-5	TGTGCCAGCAGTTACTATGGGAGGGGGCAAAACATTCAGTACTTC	CASSYYGRGQNIQYF
.	TRBD1	TRBJ2-1	TRBV5-1	TGCGCCAGCAGCTACAGGGGGCCACTCTACAATGAGCAGTTCTTC	CASSYRGPLYNEQFF
.	TRBD1	TRBJ2-7	TRBV29-1	TGCAGCGTTGATGTAGGGGGCTCCTCCTACGAGCAGTACTTC	CSVDVGGSSYEQYF
.	.	TRBJ2-3	TRBV13	TGTGCCAGCAGCTTAGTTTTCGGTCGGGTAAGCACAGATACGCAGTATTTT	CASSLVFGRVSTDTQYF
many	TRBD1	TRBJ1-1	TRBV2	TGTGCCAGCGCCGAGGACTCCGGGACAGGGGCGTCGGCTTTCTTT	CASAEDSGTGASAFF
.	.	TRBJ2-7	TRBV4-2	TGTGCCAGCAGCCAAACCCTCGACTGGTTAGAGCAGTACTTC	CASSQTLDWLEQYF
many	TRBD1	TRBJ1-2	TRBV12-3/TRBV12-4	TGTGCCAGCAGTGTGACAGGGATAGATGGCTACACCTTC	CASSVTGIDGYTF
few	.	TRBJ2-5	TRBV3-1	TGTGCCAGCAGCCCTAGATTTGGAGAGACCCAGTACTTC	CASSPRFGETQYF
many	.	TRBJ1-2	TRBV9	TGTGCCAGCAGCCCCGGGGACCTTTCTAACAGCGGCTACACCTTC	CASSPGDLSNSGYTF
few	.	TRBJ2-5	TRBV12-5	TGTGCTAGTGGTTTAGGAGACCCGGAGACCCAGTACTTC	CASGLGDPETQYF
many	.	TRBJ2-7	TRBV20-1	TGCAGTGCTAGCGTGGGACTCGGTCCCTACGAGCAGTACTTC	CSASVGLGPYEQYF
.	.	TRBJ1-4	TRBV11-3	TGTGCCAGCAGGGCCCGGACAGCAACTAATGAAAAACTGTTTTTT	CASRARTATNEKLFF
.	TRBD2	TRBJ2-3	TRBV12-3/TRBV12-4	TGTGCCAGCAGTCCCGGGACTAGGTGGTATTTT	CASSPGTRWYF
few	.	TRBJ1-1	TRBV10-3	TGTGCCATCCGGCGGGCGAGTGGGGGTTCGGACACTGAAGCTTTCTTT	CAIRRASGGSDTEAFF